These 18 T cell receptor beta chains originate from one sample sequenced in a study of T cell repertoires in cytomegalovirus infection. In TCRdb, the reads were re-called with MiXCR into one record per CDR3 protein. The table includes around 89,000 distinct CDR3 sequences, over 25% detected once. No antigens are known for them. This sample comprised CD8+ T cells from cultured PBMCs, obtained from culture after CMV antigen stimulation. The origin of the receptors is a human donor in good health (CMV status not recorded). Some clones in this sample may be carry-over from other donors' samples.

This clonotype was picked up many times. The chain recombines TRBV7-9 with TRBJ1-2, with D unclear. The germline CDR1 and CDR2 sequences are SEHNR and FQNEAQ (reference sequence). Trimming stripped 4 bases from V and 7 bases from J, with 22 bases between. The CDR3 consists of 16 residues. CDR3 sequence reads: CASSSYVLLRTGGYTF. CDR3 in DNA: TGTGCCAGCAGCTCCTACGTCCTCTTAAGGACGGGTGGCTACACCTTC.

V usage is TRBV19 and J usage is TRBJ1-6; TRBD1 aligns across 8 bases. Trimming removed 9 bases from V and 8 bases from J; junction bases left unmatched: 3. The CDR3 totals 12 residues. The germline V gene encodes CDR1 LNHDA and CDR2 SQIVND (reference sequence). DNA for the CDR3: TGTGCCAGCCTACAGGGGGATTCACCCCTCCACTTT. This sequence encodes CASLQGDSPLHF.

This clonotype was counted between two and nine times. The chain joins TRBV7-9 to TRBJ2-3; no firm D call. With 2 bases removed from V and 0 bases from J, the gap between germline ends came to 6 bases. The CDR3 spans 14 residues. Germline V gene sequence: CDR1 SEHNR, CDR2 FQNEAQ (reference sequence). In DNA form, the CDR3 reads TGTGCCAGCAGCTTAAGGGATAGCACAGATACGCAGTATTTT. Translated: CASSLRDSTDTQYF.

Ten or more counts support this clonotype. The rearrangement links TRBV7-8 to TRBJ2-1; 12 nucleotides agree with TRBD2. CDR1 is SGHVS and CDR2 is FQNEAQ in the germline V gene. The CDR3 runs 16 residues. V trimming: 3 bases; J trimming: 1 base; junction bases outside the gene matches: 1. The CDR3 DNA is TGTGCCAGCAGCTTCACTAGCGGGGGGTCCTACAATGAGCAGTTCTTC. This gives the protein CASSFTSGGSYNEQFF.

This clonotype has just a few counts. The chain couples TRBV2 to TRBJ2-7; no reliable D call. The CDR3 is 12 amino acids. The V gene lost 4 bases and the J gene lost 5 bases, with 9 bases spanning the gap. Per germline, CDR1 SNHLY and CDR2 FYNNEI. CDR3 DNA: TGTGCCAGCAGTGGGGGTAGGAACGAGCAGTACTTC. It is translated as CASSGGRNEQYF.

The chain carries TRBV27 and TRBJ1-2; D call uncertain. Per the germline V gene, CDR1 is MNHEY and CDR2 is SMNVEV (reference sequence). The germline V and J ends were trimmed by 2 bases and 2 bases, with 12 bases remaining between them. This CDR3 is 15 amino acids long. The CDR3 spells CASSLMGGLNYGYTF. The CDR3 nucleotides read TGTGCCAGCAGTTTAATGGGAGGGCTAAACTATGGCTACACCTTC.

The chain combines TRBV29-1 with TRBJ2-7, with D perhaps given as TRBD1 or TRBD2 (5 bases each). The CDR3 loop spans 13 amino acids. Germline V gene data show CDR1 as SQVTM and CDR2 as ANQGSEA. The ends were cut back, 7 bases at V and 7 bases at J, with 20 bases in the middle. The CDR3 nucleotides are TGCAGCGCCCTGGGTGAGGGGCAGGGAGAGCAGTACTTC. This encodes CSALGEGQGEQYF.

This clonotype has at least ten counts. The chain is built from TRBV7-8 and TRBJ1-1, with D perhaps TRBD1 (5 bases). V was cut by 7 bases and J by 1 base, with 19 bases left in between. CDR1 is SGHVS, CDR2 FQNEAQ, per germline. CDR3 length: 16 residues. This CDR3 is CASTLLPGLPNTEAFF. The CDR3 DNA reads as TGTGCCAGCACCCTGCTGCCGGGACTCCCGAACACTGAAGCTTTCTTT.

The chain links TRBV12-3 or TRBV12-4 to TRBJ2-7; D perhaps matches TRBD2 (5 bases). Trimming pared 6 bases from V and 6 bases from J, leaving 18 bases between. The CDR3 loop spans 14 amino acids. CDR3 in DNA: TGTGCCAGCAGCACACGCCCCGCGGGTAGCGAGCAGTACTTC. It codes for CASSTRPAGSEQYF.

V and J are TRBV15 and TRBJ2-7; TRBD2 agrees at 10 bases. The CDR3 consists of 16 residues. The ends lost 3 bases at V and 3 bases at J; junction bases unmatched: 8. In germline, CDR1 is LNHNV, CDR2 YYDKDF (reference sequence). DNA of the CDR3: TGTGCCACCAGCAGCCACCCTAGCGGGGGATTCTACGAGCAGTACTTC. Translation: CATSSHPSGGFYEQYF.

This clonotype was seen repeatedly, ten times or more. The V gene is TRBV27, the J gene TRBJ2-1, with no clear D. CDR3 length: 14 amino acids. CDR1 is MNHEY, CDR2 SMNVEV, per germline (reference sequence). Trimming cost V 4 bases and J 0 bases, with 7 bases left between them. As DNA, the CDR3 is TGTGCCAGCAGTTGGCTGAACTCCTACAATGAGCAGTTCTTC. The encoded protein is CASSWLNSYNEQFF.

This clonotype was counted many times. The chain uses TRBV7-8 and TRBJ1-2, with D tentatively TRBD1 (6 bases). Germline lookup yields CDR1 SGHVS and CDR2 FQNEAQ. The length of the CDR3 is 18 residues. Trimming took off 1 base at V and 5 bases at J, with 23 bases between the two ends. The CDR3 here is CASSLGLSGAGVVYGYTF. The CDR3 region has the DNA TGTGCCAGCAGCTTAGGTTTATCGGGGGCAGGGGTTGTATATGGCTACACCTTC.

The table lists this clonotype with a count of one. This sequence joins TRBV5-1 and TRBJ2-5; a weak D match, TRBD2 (6 bases). The CDR3 has 14 residues. V was shortened by 0 bases and J by 5 bases, with 11 bases between the two germline ends. Germline V gives CDR1 SGHRS, CDR2 YFSETQ. As DNA, the CDR3 is TGCGCCAGCAGCTTGGTGGGACTTGGGGAGACCCAGTACTTC. It encodes CASSLVGLGETQYF.

This clonotype was found many times. The rearrangement joins TRBV2 to TRBJ1-4; no reliable D call. The V end lost 0 bases, the J end lost 0 bases, and 5 bases lay between the germline ends. The CDR3 sequence is 15 residues long. Germline V gene lookup returns CDR1 SNHLY and CDR2 FYNNEI. The CDR3, as DNA: TGTGCCAGCAGTGAAGCAGAGGCAACTAATGAAAAACTGTTTTTT. Translated, it gives CASSEAEATNEKLFF.

J is TRBJ2-2 and V is TRBV7-6; a possible D gene is TRBD2 (5 bases). Trimming pared 0 bases from V and 6 bases from J, leaving 14 bases between. Germline CDR1 and CDR2: SGHVS and FNYEAQ. The CDR3 sequence is 16 residues long. The DNA for the CDR3 is TGTGCCAGCAGCTTAGCGGAGAGGGCCGGGGCCGGGGAGCTGTTTTTT. This encodes CASSLAERAGAGELFF. Looking up the rest from reference TRBV7-6 and TRBJ2-2 gives the full variable domain: GAGVSQSPRYKVTKRGQDVALRCDPISGHVSLYWYRQALGQGPEFLTYFNYEAQQDKSGLPNDRFSAERPEGSISTLTIQRTEQRDSAMYRCASSLAERAGAGELFFGEGSRLTVL.

The chain employs TRBV29-1 and TRBJ1-2, with TRBD1 as a possible D gene (6 bases). Germline V gives CDR1 SQVTM, CDR2 ANQGSEA. V gave up 4 bases and J gave up 6 bases, with 9 bases separating them. This CDR3 comprises 11 residues. For the CDR3, the DNA is TGCAGCGTTGGGGACAAGGATGGCTACACCTTC. Translating gives CSVGDKDGYTF.

CDR3 DNA: TGTGCCAGCAGCCCCCCCGACAGATACGAGCAGTACTTC. Protein: CASSPPDRYEQYF. The V and J genes are TRBV7-9 and TRBJ2-7, with D possibly being TRBD1 (5 bases). The CDR3 is 13 residues long. V lost 5 bases and J 4 bases, leaving 12 bases between the germline ends. Germline CDR1 reads SEHNR; CDR2 reads FQNEAQ (reference sequence).

This clonotype has ten or more counts. This chain connects TRBV27 to TRBJ1-1, with 8 bases lining up with TRBD1. The germline V gene encodes CDR1 MNHEY and CDR2 SMNVEV (reference sequence). The CDR3 extends over 14 amino acids. With 10 bases clipped from V and 1 base from J, the junction kept 8 bases outside the gene matches. In DNA, the CDR3 is TGTGCCACCGCCTTGGACAGGGCGAACACTGAAGCTTTCTTT. This sequence encodes CATALDRANTEAFF.